These 28 T cell receptor beta chains share one sample of origin, sequenced in a study of OX40 agonist ivuxolimab in advanced cancers. The library was produced with the immunoSEQ multiplex PCR assay. Drawn from immuneACCESS, this table holds only the in-frame rearrangements with V and J called that TCRdb kept. Clones are partly lost; checked studies trace under half to an unresolved V gene and leave the rest unexplained. This sample is represented by fewer than 30,000 clones; roughly 92% of them were singletons. In total, the top ten clones hold roughly a tenth of the sample. Sequences were derived from CD4+ or CD8+ T cells sorted from blood, sampled in a trial of the OX40 agonist ivuxolimab. These receptors came from an adult with an advanced solid tumor such as melanoma, head and neck, liver or kidney cancer.

This chain links TRBV13 with TRBJ1-2, with D possibly matching TRBD1 (6 bases). V lost 4 bases and J 12 bases, leaving 15 bases between the germline ends. The germline gives CDR1 PRHDT, CDR2 FYEKMQ (reference sequence). The CDR3 contains 12 residues. CDR3: CASSSGGQRDTF. In DNA form, the CDR3 reads TGTGCCAGCAGCTCGGGGGGCCAACGGGACACCTTC.

This clone was counted a single time. The genes are TRBV27 and TRBJ2-1; TRBD2 matches 8 bases. The CDR3 runs to 15 residues. Germline values: CDR1 MNHEY, CDR2 SMNVEV (reference sequence). V trimming: 5 bases; J trimming: 6 bases; junction bases outside the gene matches: 9. CDR3 bases: TGTGCCAGCAGTCCCGGGACTAGTCCTTCCAATGAGCAGTTCTTC. Translated: CASSPGTSPSNEQFF.

The rearrangement links TRBV6-6 to TRBJ2-7, with a possible D match to TRBD2 (5 bases). The CDR3 spans 15 residues. CDR1 and CDR2 (germline): MNHNY, SVGAGI (reference sequence). V lost 5 bases and J 5 bases, leaving 19 bases between the germline ends. The CDR3 coding sequence is TGTGCCAGCAGTCCCTTCATTTTGAGCGGCGACGAGCAGTACTTC. Translated: CASSPFILSGDEQYF.

This clone has only a few counts. The chain joins TRBV30 to TRBJ1-1, with D tentatively TRBD1 (6 bases). The CDR3 runs 13 residues. Between the trimmed V and J ends, which lost 2 bases and 3 bases, there was a span of 10 bases. CDR1 GTSNPN and CDR2 SVGIG come from the germline V gene (reference sequence). The CDR3 region has the DNA TGTGCCTGGAGTACCACAGGGCACACTGAAGCTTTCTTT. Translation gives CAWSTTGHTEAFF.

In this sample, this clone turned up a few times. The CDR3 is CASSSRGAELFF. Written as DNA, the CDR3 is TGTGCCAGCAGCTCCCGAGGGGCTGAACTGTTTTTT. This chain links TRBV5-4 with TRBJ1-4; a possible D gene is TRBD1 (5 bases). CDR1 and CDR2 (germline): SGHNT, YYREEE (reference sequence). This CDR3 spans 12 amino acids. V lost 3 bases and J 12 bases, leaving 12 bases between the germline ends.

This chain uses TRBV28 with TRBJ1-2, with 7 bases matching TRBD1. The CDR3 length is 15 residues. Germline CDR1 is MDHEN and CDR2 is SYDVKM. Losses at the gene ends were 3 bases for V and 3 bases for J; bases not matched to a gene: 7. CDR3 region: CASSFPGTEDYGYTF. CDR3 in DNA: TGTGCCAGCAGTTTCCCCGGGACAGAAGACTATGGCTACACCTTC.

This sequence joins TRBV30 and TRBJ1-5; possible D gene TRBD1, 6 bases. Germline lookup yields CDR1 GTSNPN and CDR2 SVGIG (reference sequence). Trimming cost V 5 bases and J 6 bases, with 17 bases left between them. The length of the CDR3 is 14 residues. The CDR3: CAWGVGQGSQPQHF. CDR3 coding DNA: TGTGCCTGGGGGGTCGGGCAGGGGAGTCAGCCCCAGCATTTT.

This clone was picked up one time. This chain uses TRBV6-6 with TRBJ2-7; 12 bases fit TRBD2. Germline trimming cut 6 bases from V and 4 bases from J; bases unmatched to any gene: 4. The CDR3 has 14 residues. Germline lookup yields CDR1 MNHNY and CDR2 SVGAGI (reference sequence). This CDR3 is CASSSGLAGYEQYF. The CDR3 DNA reads TGTGCCAGCAGCTCCGGACTAGCGGGATACGAGCAGTACTTC.

The chain recombines TRBV27 with TRBJ1-1; no clear D gene. This CDR3 has 14 residues. Germline CDR1 reads MNHEY; CDR2 reads SMNVEV (reference sequence). The ends were cut back, 3 bases at V and 1 base at J, with 9 bases in the middle. CDR3 loop: CASSFLGQNTEAFF. The CDR3 bases are TGTGCCAGCAGTTTCCTGGGCCAGAACACTGAAGCTTTCTTT.

This chain joins TRBV5-4 and TRBJ2-5, with D perhaps matching TRBD1 (6 bases). The end of the DNA aligns better with TRBJ2-7, so the J call may be wrong. From germline, CDR1 is SGHNT and CDR2 YYREEE (reference sequence). The CDR3 has 14 amino acids. DNA for the CDR3: TGTGCCAGCAGCTCGGACAGCCGTCTCTACGAGCAGTACTTC. Its protein product is CASSSDSRLYEQYF.

The CDR3 loop reads CASSIETGGLNTEAFF. The DNA of the CDR3 is TGTGCCAGTAGTATAGAGACAGGGGGATTGAACACTGAAGCTTTCTTT. This chain uses TRBV19 with TRBJ1-1; 9 bases agree with TRBD1. This CDR3 has 16 residues. V gave up 0 bases and J gave up 0 bases; unmatched junction bases: 2. CDR1 and CDR2 from the germline V gene are LNHDA and SQIVND (reference sequence).

The genes are TRBV7-9 and TRBJ2-2, with D uncertain. Trimming cost V 0 bases and J 6 bases, with 5 bases left between them. Per the germline V gene, CDR1 is SEHNR and CDR2 is FQNEAQ (reference sequence). This CDR3 spans 13 amino acids. CDR3 amino acids: CASSLAEAGELFF. The CDR3 region has the DNA TGTGCCAGCAGCTTAGCTGAGGCCGGGGAGCTGTTTTTT.

The chain carries TRBV5-6 and TRBJ2-1, with D tentatively TRBD2 (6 bases). This CDR3 has 15 residues. The V gene lost 1 base and the J gene lost 3 bases, with 11 bases spanning the gap. Germline V gene sequence: CDR1 SGHDT, CDR2 YYEEEE. CDR3 bases: TGTGCCAGCAGCTTGCAACGGGGGTTCTACAATGAGCAGTTCTTC. Translated, it gives CASSLQRGFYNEQFF.

This clone has a single count. The CDR3 protein is CASSPSRTGMVGELFF. The CDR3 DNA reads as TGTGCCAGCAGCCCATCTCGGACAGGGATGGTCGGGGAGCTGTTTTTT. The rearrangement joins TRBV7-9 to TRBJ2-2, with 8 bases aligning to TRBD1. V lost 5 bases and J lost 7; bases outside the gene matches: 12. The CDR3 is 16 amino acids. Germline V CDR1 and CDR2: SEHNR, FQNEAQ (reference sequence).

This rearrangement joins TRBV29-1 to TRBJ1-4; D is unresolved. Germline CDR1 is SQVTM and CDR2 is ANQGSEA. Trimming removed 2 bases at V and 7 bases at J, with 11 bases between. The CDR3 covers 13 residues. CDR3 DNA sequence: TGCAGCGTTGAACGGCAGTGGGGTGAAAAACTGTTTTTT. The encoded protein is CSVERQWGEKLFF.

This clone was detected only once. The chain has TRBV10-1 and TRBJ1-3; D may be TRBD1 (6 bases). Germline-derived CDR1 and CDR2 are WNHNN and SYGVQD (reference sequence). V was shortened by 2 bases and J by 2 bases, with 7 bases between the two germline ends. The CDR3 spans 14 residues. The CDR3 sequence: CASSEHRAGNTIYF. The DNA for the CDR3 is TGCGCCAGCAGTGAGCACAGGGCTGGAAACACCATATATTTT.

The chain employs TRBV7-6 and TRBJ2-2, with 7 bases fitting TRBD1. The V gene's germline CDR1 is SGHVS and CDR2 FNYEAQ. The V segment lost 5 bases and the J segment 6 bases; nucleotides outside the gene matches: 9. The CDR3 consists of 15 residues. The CDR3 DNA follows: TGTGCCAGCAGCGAAATTGACAGGGCTGCCGGGGAGCTGTTTTTT. Its protein is CASSEIDRAAGELFF.

CDR3 region: CASSTVAGVFEQFF. CDR3 DNA: TGTGCCAGTAGTACGGTAGCGGGAGTATTTGAGCAGTTCTTC. This sequence joins TRBV19 and TRBJ2-1, with 9 bases aligning to TRBD2. Germline V gene lookup returns CDR1 LNHDA and CDR2 SQIVND (reference sequence). The J segment lost 9 bases and the V segment lost 4 bases, leaving 7 bases of the junction unmatched. CDR3 length: 14 residues.

The chain uses TRBV19 and TRBJ2-1; D is perhaps TRBD2 (6 bases). The CDR3 runs 13 residues. V lost 7 bases, J lost 4 bases, and 11 bases lay in between. Looked up from germline, CDR1 is LNHDA and CDR2 is SQIVND (reference sequence). The CDR3 is CASNLGGYNEQFF. The CDR3 DNA is TGTGCCAGTAATTTGGGGGGATACAATGAGCAGTTCTTC. Based on the CDR3 plus reference TRBV19 and TRBJ2-1, the full variable domain is DGGITQSPKYLFRKEGQNVTLSCEQNLNHDAMYWYRQDPGQGLRLIYYSQIVNDFQKGDIAEGYSVSREKKESFPLTVTSAQKNPTAFYLCASNLGGYNEQFFGPGTRLTVL.

The V call is TRBV11-2, the J call TRBJ1-2, with D perhaps matching TRBD1 (5 bases). V shed 1 base and J shed 3 bases, with 12 bases lying between them. The CDR3 covers 15 residues. Germline assignment: CDR1 SGHAT and CDR2 FQNNGV. CDR3 region: CASSLGTTVYYGYTF. In DNA form, the CDR3 reads TGTGCCAGCAGCTTAGGAACGACAGTCTACTATGGCTACACCTTC.

In this sample, this clone turned up once. The gene calls are TRBV30 and TRBJ2-1; 7 nucleotides match TRBD2. The CDR3 runs 12 residues. Germline CDR1 reads GTSNPN; CDR2 reads SVGIG (reference sequence). Germline trimming cut 1 base from V and 6 bases from J; bases unmatched to any gene: 0. The CDR3 loop is CAWSGGGNEQFF. CDR3 DNA sequence: TGTGCCTGGAGTGGGGGGGGCAATGAGCAGTTCTTC. Complete variable domain (other parts from reference TRBV30 and TRBJ2-1): SQTIHQWPATLVQPVGSPLSLECTVEGTSNPNLYWYRQAAGRGLQLLFYSVGIGQISSEVPQNLSASRPQDRQFILSSKKLLLSDSGFYLCAWSGGGNEQFFGPGTRLTVL.

Comments on this clone: The junction shows a germline mismatch at one end, possibly a read error. The V call is TRBV30, the J call TRBJ2-1; D possibly uses TRBD1 or TRBD2 (5 bases each). CDR1 and CDR2 from the germline V gene are GTSNPN and SVGIG (reference sequence). The CDR3 is 12 amino acids. CDR3 protein: CVWGRGDNEQFF. The DNA of the CDR3 is TGTGTCTGGGGGAGAGGGGACAATGAGCAGTTCTTC.

The CDR3 loop reads CASSLVAPYNEQFF. The CDR3 DNA reads TGTGCCAGTAGTCTAGTAGCGCCCTACAATGAGCAGTTCTTC. The genes are TRBV19 and TRBJ2-1; D is perhaps TRBD2 (5 bases). The germline V and J ends were trimmed by 5 bases and 2 bases, with 10 bases remaining between them. The CDR3 extends over 14 amino acids. Per germline, CDR1 LNHDA and CDR2 SQIVND (reference sequence).

This clone has just one count. The genes are TRBV28 and TRBJ2-5; 9 bases are shared with TRBD2. The J segment lost 5 bases and the V segment lost 4 bases, leaving 5 bases of the junction unmatched. The germline CDR1 and CDR2 sequences are MDHEN and SYDVKM. This CDR3 has 14 residues. The CDR3 is CASSSGLAQETQYF. In DNA form, the CDR3 reads TGTGCCAGCAGTTCGGGACTAGCCCAGGAGACCCAGTACTTC. Based on the CDR3 plus reference TRBV28 and TRBJ2-5, the full variable domain is DVKVTQSSRYLVKRTGEKVFLECVQDMDHENMFWYRQDPGLGLRLIYFSYDVKMKEKGDIPEGYSVSREKKERFSLILESASTNQTSMYLCASSSGLAQETQYFGPGTRLLVL.

The chain couples TRBV28 to TRBJ1-4; D perhaps matches TRBD1 (5 bases). V lost 6 bases to trimming and J lost 4 bases, with 18 bases between them. Germline V gives CDR1 MDHEN, CDR2 SYDVKM. The CDR3 is 16 residues long. This CDR3 reads CASRPDFEGINEKLFF. The CDR3 coding sequence is TGTGCCAGCAGACCCGACTTTGAGGGGATTAATGAAAAACTGTTTTTT. The variable domain in full, with the rest retrieved from reference TRBV28 and TRBJ1-4, is DVKVTQSSRYLVKRTGEKVFLECVQDMDHENMFWYRQDPGLGLRLIYFSYDVKMKEKGDIPEGYSVSREKKERFSLILESASTNQTSMYLCASRPDFEGINEKLFFGSGTQLSVL.

The chain recombines TRBV28 with TRBJ1-4, with D hard to call. Looked up from germline, CDR1 is MDHEN and CDR2 is SYDVKM. Trimming shortened V by 1 base and J by 0 bases, and 3 bases separated the two germline ends. The CDR3 covers 14 residues. CDR3 coding DNA: TGTGCCAGCAGTTTATTGTCAACTAATGAAAAACTGTTTTTT. It translates to CASSLLSTNEKLFF.

The rearrangement uses TRBV5-1 and TRBJ1-1; no clear D gene. V was shortened by 1 base and J by 1 base, with 5 bases between the two germline ends. The CDR3 has 13 residues. Per the germline V gene, CDR1 is SGHRS and CDR2 is YFSETQ. CDR3 region: CASSLLGNTEAFF. DNA for the CDR3: TGCGCCAGCAGCTTGTTAGGGAACACTGAAGCTTTCTTT.

V and J are TRBV9 and TRBJ2-2; D not certain. The CDR3 is 15 amino acids. The V end lost 1 base, the J end lost 6 bases, and 13 bases lay between the germline ends. The V gene's germline CDR1 is SGDLS and CDR2 YYNGEE. For the CDR3, the DNA is TGTGCCAGCAGCGTATACCCAGAGCCCTCCGGGGAGCTGTTTTTT. The encoded protein is CASSVYPEPSGELFF.